Listed below are T cell receptor beta chains from one sample, sequenced in a study of shared clonotypes between healthy human individuals. TCRdb keeps only in-frame clones here, not all; method: immunoSEQ multiplex PCR. Among about 2.4 million clones listed, over 85% were seen once. Sequencing was performed on naive CD4+ T cells sorted from blood. The receptors originated from a man aged 18-30 years in good health. The CDR3 runs from the conserved cysteine through the conserved F or W. The D gene is left open where the match is weak. Rows may omit the clone size; those that give it use once, few, many or a size class.

D,J,size,V,DNA,CDR3
NA,TRBJ2-3,NA,TRBV7-9,TGTGCCAGCAGTCACCCCAAGGGGCGGACAGATACGCAGTATTTT,CASSHPKGRTDTQYF
TRBD2,TRBJ2-3,few,TRBV29-1,TGCAGCGTTACTAGCGGGGCCACAGATACGCAGTATTTT,CSVTSGATDTQYF
NA,TRBJ2-3,NA,TRBV18,TGTGCCAGCTCCGCGGGGGCCCTCACAGATACGCAGTATTTT,CASSAGALTDTQYF
NA,TRBJ1-5,NA,TRBV5-1,TGCGCCAGCAGCTTGGATTCGCGCAGCAATCAGCCCCAGCATTTT,CASSLDSRSNQPQHF
TRBD1,TRBJ2-1,NA,TRBV9,TGTGCCAGCAGCCCTACAGGGGGAAGTTACAATGAGCAGTTCTTC,CASSPTGGSYNEQFF
NA,TRBJ1-3,NA,TRBV10-3,TGTGCCATCGGCGCCGGAGCTCCTGGAAACACCATATATTTT,CAIGAGAPGNTIYF
TRBD1,TRBJ2-5,NA,TRBV18,TGTGCCAGCTCCTTTCCAACAGGGGGCGTCTCAGAGACCCAGTACTTC,CASSFPTGGVSETQYF
NA,TRBJ1-5,once,TRBV5-8,TGTGCCAGCAGCTTGGGGTACGGGGTTAGCAATCAGCCCCAGCATTTT,CASSLGYGVSNQPQHF
TRBD1,TRBJ1-6,NA,TRBV19,TGTGCCAGTAGTGGGGAGGACAGGGTTAATTCACCCCTCCACTTT,CASSGEDRVNSPLHF
NA,TRBJ2-3,once,TRBV9,TGTGCCAGCAGCGTAGGAATCCTTCGCACAGATACGCAGTATTTT,CASSVGILRTDTQYF
TRBD2,TRBJ2-1,NA,TRBV28,TGTGCCAGCAGTTTATCAACTAGCGGGGGGGGTGAGCAGTTCTTC,CASSLSTSGGGEQFF
NA,TRBJ1-1,few,TRBV2,TGTGCCAGCAGATACGCCAGGAACACTGAAGCTTTCTTT,CASRYARNTEAFF
NA,TRBJ2-1,NA,TRBV6-5,TGTGCCAGCAGTTACTACTTGGCGGCCTACAATGAGCAGTTCTTC,CASSYYLAAYNEQFF
TRBD2,TRBJ2-5,once,TRBV30,TGTGCCTGGAGGGAGGGACTAGCGGGACAAGAGACCCAGTACTTC,CAWREGLAGQETQYF
NA,TRBJ1-4,NA,TRBV6-5,TGTGCCAGCAGTTACGGCAGGGGCACTAATGAAAAACTGTTTTTT,CASSYGRGTNEKLFF
NA,TRBJ2-1,NA,TRBV7-3,TGTGCCAGCAGCTTAACAGGGGGTCCGGACTACAATGAGCAGTTCTTC,CASSLTGGPDYNEQFF
TRBD1,TRBJ1-4,NA,TRBV6-6,TGTGCCAGCAGTATTGGACAGGGATATGGAAAACTGTTTTTT,CASSIGQGYGKLFF
NA,TRBJ2-6,NA,TRBV5-4,TGTGCCAGCAGCTTGAGTGTCTCTGGGGCCAACGTCCTGACTTTC,CASSLSVSGANVLTF
NA,TRBJ2-4,NA,TRBV2,TGTGCCAGCAGTGAACGAAGGACAGACACTATTCAGTACTTC,CASSERRTDTIQYF
NA,TRBJ2-7,NA,TRBV6-6,TGTGCCAGCAGTCCCCGGGGGAGCTACGAGCAGTACTTC,CASSPRGSYEQYF
TRBD1,TRBJ1-2,NA,TRBV5-1,TGCGCCAGCAGCTTCGGACAGGGGGTGGACTATGGCTACACCTTC,CASSFGQGVDYGYTF
TRBD1,TRBJ1-1,NA,TRBV28,TGTGCCAGCAGTTTACCCGGGACAGGGGGTCGGACTGAAGCTTTCTTT,CASSLPGTGGRTEAFF
NA,TRBJ1-6,few,TRBV30,TGTGCCTGGAGTGTAAATCCACCCCTCCACTTT,CAWSVNPPLHF
TRBD1,TRBJ2-7,NA,TRBV10-3,TGTGCCATCAGAGCGGACAGGGCAACCGAGCAGTACTTC,CAIRADRATEQYF
NA,TRBJ1-3,NA,TRBV7-2,TGTGCCAGCAGCCCTCAAGGGGGGCTCTCTGGAAACACCATATATTTT,CASSPQGGLSGNTIYF
NA,TRBJ2-1,few,TRBV30,TGTGCCTGGAGTGTACGGGGGAATGAGCAGTTCTTC,CAWSVRGNEQFF
TRBD1,TRBJ1-3,NA,TRBV10-3,TGTGCCATCAGTGAGGGACAGGTTGGAAACACCATATATTTT,CAISEGQVGNTIYF
NA,TRBJ1-5,few,TRBV2,TGTGCCAGCACCAAAGACAGTAGCAATCAGCCCCAGCATTTT,CASTKDSSNQPQHF
TRBD2,TRBJ2-3,NA,TRBV4-3,TGCGCCAGCAGCCCGACTAGCGGTACCACAGATACGCAGTATTTT,CASSPTSGTTDTQYF
NA,TRBJ1-1,once,TRBV5-4,TGTGCCAGCAGTACAGGTTTGAACACTGAAGCTTTCTTT,CASSTGLNTEAFF
NA,TRBJ1-2,NA,TRBV18,TGTGCCAGCTCACCGGCGGATAACTATGGCTACACCTTC,CASSPADNYGYTF
NA,TRBJ2-2,NA,TRBV28,TGTGCCAGCACCGGCTCGAGTCCCACCGGGGAGCTGTTTTTT,CASTGSSPTGELFF
NA,TRBJ2-2,NA,TRBV4-3,TGCGCCAGCAGCCAAGTGTCTGGCGCGAAAAACACCGGGGAGCTGTTTTTT,CASSQVSGAKNTGELFF
TRBD1,TRBJ1-5,NA,TRBV19,TGTGCCAGTAGGTTCTCCGCCAGGGGGCAAAATCAGCCCCAGCATTTT,CASRFSARGQNQPQHF
NA,TRBJ1-1,NA,TRBV21-1,TGTGCCAGCAGCCTCCTTTTACGGTTAAACACTGAAGCTTTCTTT,CASSLLLRLNTEAFF
TRBD2,TRBJ2-3,NA,TRBV11-2,TGTGCCAGCAGCTTAGGAATTTTGACGGGACTAGTAACAGATACGCAGTATTTT,CASSLGILTGLVTDTQYF
NA,TRBJ2-3,NA,TRBV30,TGTGCCTGGAGTGTATCGGGAGTGGCAGATACGCAGTATTTT,CAWSVSGVADTQYF
NA,TRBJ2-1,NA,TRBV18,TGTGCCAGCTCACCACCAGGTCCCAGCGATGAGCAGTTCTTC,CASSPPGPSDEQFF
NA,TRBJ1-3,NA,TRBV6-6,TGTGCCAGCAGTTTTCCTCCCTGGGCGGGAAACACCATATATTTT,CASSFPPWAGNTIYF
TRBD2,TRBJ2-1,NA,TRBV7-7,TGTGCTAGCAGCTTAGCCCTAGCGGGCAAGCAGTTCTTC,CASSLALAGKQFF
TRBD1,TRBJ2-3,NA,TRBV5-1,TGCGCCAGCAGCTGGGGACAGGGGGACACAGATACGCAGTATTTT,CASSWGQGDTDTQYF
TRBD2,TRBJ2-1,NA,TRBV4-3,TGCGCCAGCAGCCACCCAAGGGGGACTAGCGGGACGGTTCGCAATGAGCAGTTCTTC,CASSHPRGTSGTVRNEQFF
NA,TRBJ2-2,NA,TRBV18,TGTGCCAGCTCACCAGGAGGGACGTCCGGCGGGGAGCTGTTTTTT,CASSPGGTSGGELFF
TRBD2,TRBJ2-7,NA,TRBV7-9,TGTGCCAGCAGTTGGCTAGCGGGGGCCTACGAGCAGTACTTC,CASSWLAGAYEQYF
TRBD2,TRBJ2-5,NA,TRBV6-5,TGTGCCAGCAGCTCTAGCGGGGGGGCCGTGGAGACCCAGTACTTC,CASSSSGGAVETQYF
NA,TRBJ2-7,NA,TRBV6-1,TGTGCCAGCAGTGAAGTAGGTCAGAACCCCTACGAGCAGTACTTC,CASSEVGQNPYEQYF
NA,TRBJ1-2,NA,TRBV2,TGTGCCAGCAGTGATGGGGGGCGGGTCTATGGCTACACCTTC,CASSDGGRVYGYTF
NA,TRBJ2-7,NA,TRBV4-3,TGCGCCAGCAGCCAAGATACTTTTAACGAGCAGTACTTC,CASSQDTFNEQYF
TRBD1,TRBJ2-1,once,TRBV25-1,TGTGCCAGCAGTGCCCGGACAGGGACGGGTGAGCAGTTCTTC,CASSARTGTGEQFF
NA,TRBJ1-4,NA,TRBV6-1,TGTGCCAGCAGTGAAGGGGGATGGGAAAAACTGTTTTTT,CASSEGGWEKLFF
TRBD2,TRBJ2-1,NA,TRBV6-5,TGTGCCAGCAGTTACTCTCTAGCGGGAGGGATTTATGAGCAGTTCTTC,CASSYSLAGGIYEQFF
TRBD2,TRBJ2-5,NA,TRBV5-1,TGCGCCAGCACACGACTAGCGGGGGGGTCCCAAGAGACCCAGTACTTC,CASTRLAGGSQETQYF
TRBD1,TRBJ1-6,NA,TRBV18,TGTGCCAGCTCACCGGGACAGGATAATTCACCCCTCCACTTT,CASSPGQDNSPLHF
TRBD1,TRBJ2-5,NA,TRBV19,TGTGCCAGTAGTATAGGACAGGGCCTAGGGGAGACCCAGTACTTC,CASSIGQGLGETQYF
TRBD2,TRBJ2-1,NA,TRBV27,TGTGCCAGCAGTCCTAGACTAGCACACTCCCTGGCGAATGAGCAGTTCTTC,CASSPRLAHSLANEQFF